One sample yielded the 15 T cell receptor beta chains listed below, sequenced in a study of human T cells and chemical hapten exposure. Stated time point: pre-sensitization, week 0. Treatment reported: therapeutic diphenylcyclopropenone sensitization with weekly scalp DPC. MiXCR, applied by TCRdb to the RACE reads, yields one record per CDR3 protein. The table lists around 330,000 distinct CDR3 sequences, 5.5% of them singletons. The material was whole blood, obtained in connection with sensitization to the hapten diphenylcyclopropenone (DPC). The receptors shown here come from a woman between 18 and 30 years old with alopecia areata. Some clones in this sample may be carry-over from other donors' samples.

At least ten counts were recorded for this clonotype. V usage is TRBV12-5 and J usage is TRBJ1-1, with D tentatively TRBD1 (5 bases). The CDR3 length is 13 residues. CDR1 and CDR2 from the germline V gene are LGHNT and FRNRAP. V gave up 3 bases and J gave up 5 bases, with 10 bases separating them. The CDR3 nucleotides are TGTGCTAGTGGTTTCATAGAGGGGACTGAAGCTTTCTTT. This encodes CASGFIEGTEAFF.

This clonotype has only a few counts. The genes are TRBV25-1 and TRBJ1-6, with 7 bases identical to TRBD1. Germline CDR1 MGHDK, CDR2 SYGVNS. V lost 3 bases, J lost 7 bases, and 9 bases stayed unmatched. The CDR3 spans 16 residues. Here the CDR3 reads CASSEGTERTNSPLHF. The CDR3 DNA reads TGTGCCAGCAGTGAGGGGACAGAAAGAACGAATTCACCCCTCCACTTT.

Only a few counts were recorded for this clonotype. This rearrangement joins TRBV12-3 or TRBV12-4 to TRBJ2-7; 8 bases fit TRBD1. This CDR3 comprises 14 residues. V was clipped by 4 bases and J by 4 bases; unmatched bases: 6. The CDR3: CASSSAGGRYEQYF. The CDR3 DNA is TGTGCCAGCAGTTCGGCAGGGGGCCGATACGAGCAGTACTTC.

This sequence joins TRBV6-6 and TRBJ2-3, with D perhaps matching TRBD1 (6 bases). The V end lost 2 bases, the J end lost 6 bases, and 9 bases lay between the germline ends. The CDR3 extends over 13 amino acids. In germline, CDR1 is MNHNY, CDR2 SVGAGI (reference sequence). The CDR3 spells CASSYTGIDTQYF. The CDR3 bases are TGTGCCAGCAGTTACACAGGGATCGATACGCAGTATTTT.

This clonotype was found a few times. The CDR3 spells CAVGTDTEAFF. In DNA form, the CDR3 reads TGTGCCGTTGGGACTGACACTGAAGCTTTCTTT. V gene TRBV12-3 or TRBV12-4 combines with J gene TRBJ1-1, with D perhaps TRBD1 (5 bases). The CDR3 loop spans 11 amino acids. V lost 11 bases and J 3 bases, leaving 10 bases between the germline ends.

This clonotype was seen only a few times. V and J are TRBV6-5 and TRBJ1-2, with a possible D match to TRBD1 (6 bases). The CDR3 runs to 16 residues. V was cut by 2 bases and J by 3 bases, with 16 bases left in between. The germline V gene encodes CDR1 MNHEY and CDR2 SVGAGI. The chain's CDR3 is CASSYGPPTGYYGYTF. DNA for the CDR3: TGTGCCAGCAGTTACGGTCCACCGACAGGCTACTATGGCTACACCTTC.

At least ten counts were recorded for this clonotype. The chain joins TRBV29-1 to TRBJ2-5, with 8 bases that match TRBD1. Germline values: CDR1 SQVTM, CDR2 ANQGSEA. This CDR3 has 14 amino acids. V lost 6 bases to trimming and J lost 5 bases; unmatched junction nucleotides: 11. As DNA, the CDR3 is TGCAGCGTGGCTATCTGGGACAGGCGCGAGACCCAGTACTTC. Translated, it gives CSVAIWDRRETQYF.

This clonotype was detected many times. The gene calls are TRBV29-1 and TRBJ1-2; the D gene is possibly TRBD1 (5 bases). The ends were cut back, 4 bases at V and 2 bases at J, with 17 bases in the middle. This CDR3 contains 15 residues. From germline, CDR1 is SQVTM and CDR2 ANQGSEA. Here the CDR3 reads CSVAPPGTGNYGYTF. CDR3 nucleotides: TGCAGCGTTGCTCCCCCAGGGACGGGGAACTATGGCTACACCTTC.

The chain is built from TRBV7-9 and TRBJ2-3; TRBD1 matches at 7 bases. Unmatched junction bases numbered 5, after V lost 1 base and J lost 4 bases. CDR1 and CDR2 (germline): SEHNR, FQNEAQ (reference sequence). The CDR3 sequence is 15 residues long. CDR3 in DNA: TGTGCCAGCAGCTTAGAAGGGGGCTGGGCAGATACGCAGTATTTT. This sequence encodes CASSLEGGWADTQYF.

This clonotype was recorded a few times. This chain uses TRBV20-1 with TRBJ1-1, with D possibly matching TRBD1 (5 bases). V was trimmed by 6 bases and J by 3 bases, leaving 14 bases between them. Germline-derived CDR1 and CDR2 are DFQATT and SNEGSKA (reference sequence). The CDR3 is 13 residues long. The CDR3, as DNA: TGCAGTGCAACAGACAGCCCGGACACTGAAGCTTTCTTT. Its protein product is CSATDSPDTEAFF.

This clonotype was counted between two and nine times. This chain uses TRBV2 with TRBJ1-1; no firm D call. Trimming cost V 6 bases and J 4 bases, with 9 bases left between them. The CDR3 runs 12 residues. Germline lookup yields CDR1 SNHLY and CDR2 FYNNEI. This CDR3 reads CASSLRVTEAFF. As DNA, the CDR3 is TGTGCCAGCAGCCTAAGGGTCACTGAAGCTTTCTTT.

This chain uses TRBV12-3 or TRBV12-4 with TRBJ2-2; TRBD1 might be the D (6 bases). The length of the CDR3 is 15 residues. Trimming removed 7 bases from V and 3 bases from J, with 15 bases in between. Here the CDR3 DNA reads TGTGCCAGCACCGACAGGTTGGGGCACACCGGGGAGCTGTTTTTT. Protein sequence: CASTDRLGHTGELFF.

The chain combines TRBV12-5 with TRBJ2-3; TRBD2 is a possible D gene (6 bases). The V end was cut by 6 bases, the J end by 6 bases, with 19 bases between. The germline V gene encodes CDR1 LGHNT and CDR2 FRNRAP. The CDR3 is made up of 15 amino acids. The CDR3 spells CASGLLLGGFDTQYF. As DNA, the CDR3 is TGTGCTAGTGGGCTCCTTCTTGGAGGGTTCGATACGCAGTATTTT.

This clonotype has only a few counts. This chain connects TRBV6-6 to TRBJ1-1; TRBD1 is a possible D gene (5 bases). Germline V gene data show CDR1 as MNHNY and CDR2 as SVGAGI (reference sequence). The CDR3 has 14 amino acids. V was cut by 4 bases and J by 3 bases, with 12 bases left in between. The CDR3 DNA is TGTGCCAGCAGTTCAGGGACTTGGGACACTGAAGCTTTCTTT. As protein: CASSSGTWDTEAFF.

V is TRBV5-1 and J is TRBJ2-2; TRBD2 matches at 8 bases. The germline CDR1 and CDR2 sequences are SGHRS and YFSETQ. The CDR3 totals 16 residues. The V gene end was trimmed by 4 bases and the J gene end by 2 bases; junction bases not matched to a gene: 7. This chain's CDR3 is CASSLTAGVNTGELFF. The CDR3 region has the DNA TGCGCCAGCAGCCTGACAGCGGGGGTAAACACCGGGGAGCTGTTTTTT.